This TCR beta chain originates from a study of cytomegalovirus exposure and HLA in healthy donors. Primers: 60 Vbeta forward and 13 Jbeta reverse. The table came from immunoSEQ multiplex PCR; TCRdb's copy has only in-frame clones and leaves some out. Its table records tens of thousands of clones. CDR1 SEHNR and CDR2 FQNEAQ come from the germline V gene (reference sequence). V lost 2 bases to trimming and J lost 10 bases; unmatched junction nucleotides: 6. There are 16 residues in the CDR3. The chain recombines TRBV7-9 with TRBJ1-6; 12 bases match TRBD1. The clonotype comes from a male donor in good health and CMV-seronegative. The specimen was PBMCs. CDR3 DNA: TGTGCCAGCAGCTTACCGGGACAGGGGGCAGGGTCACCCCTCCACTTT. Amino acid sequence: CASSLPGQGAGSPLHF.